This paragraph covers one T cell receptor (beta chain) sequence. Its antigen is not identified. The source of the sample is a study of cytomegalovirus exposure and HLA in healthy donors. Findings and caveats of the study: The study had only CMV serostatus as immune exposure information.

PCR primers comprised 60 Vbeta and 13 Jbeta primers. Only in-frame clones appear in the TCRdb table, and some are missing; sequencing was by immunoSEQ multiplex PCR. The repertoire includes more than 95,000 clones, roughly 71% of them detected once, and 4% to 4.5% sits in the top ten. The trim removed 9 bases at V and 2 bases at J, leaving 10 bases unmatched. The CDR3 is 15 residues long. Germline loops: CDR1 MDHEN, CDR2 SYDVKM. This receptor was identified in a woman between 45 and 60 years old in good health and CMV-seropositive. J is TRBJ1-3 and V is TRBV28; the match to TRBD1 covers 7 bases. The specimen sequenced was PBMCs. For the CDR3, the DNA is TGTGCCAGTCAAACAGGGGAAAGAGCTGGAAACACCATATATTTT. Protein product: CASQTGERAGNTIYF.